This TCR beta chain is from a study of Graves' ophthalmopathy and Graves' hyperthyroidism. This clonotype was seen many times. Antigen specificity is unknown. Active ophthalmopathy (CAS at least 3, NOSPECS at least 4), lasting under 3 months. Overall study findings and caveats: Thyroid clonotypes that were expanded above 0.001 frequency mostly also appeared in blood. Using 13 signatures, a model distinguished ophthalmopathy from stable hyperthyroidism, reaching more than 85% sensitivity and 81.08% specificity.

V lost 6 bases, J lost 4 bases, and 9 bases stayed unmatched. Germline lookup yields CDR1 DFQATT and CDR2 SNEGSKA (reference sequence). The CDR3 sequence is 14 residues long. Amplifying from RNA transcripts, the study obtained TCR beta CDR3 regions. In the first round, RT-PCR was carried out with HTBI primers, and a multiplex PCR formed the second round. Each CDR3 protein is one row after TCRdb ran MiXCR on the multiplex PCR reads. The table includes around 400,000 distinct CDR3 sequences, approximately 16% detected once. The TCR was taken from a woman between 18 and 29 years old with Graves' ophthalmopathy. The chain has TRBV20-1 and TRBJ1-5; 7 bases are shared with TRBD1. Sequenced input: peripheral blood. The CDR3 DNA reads TGCAGTGCAGACAGGGCGCGAGGGAATCAGCCCCAGCATTTT. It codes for CSADRARGNQPQHF.